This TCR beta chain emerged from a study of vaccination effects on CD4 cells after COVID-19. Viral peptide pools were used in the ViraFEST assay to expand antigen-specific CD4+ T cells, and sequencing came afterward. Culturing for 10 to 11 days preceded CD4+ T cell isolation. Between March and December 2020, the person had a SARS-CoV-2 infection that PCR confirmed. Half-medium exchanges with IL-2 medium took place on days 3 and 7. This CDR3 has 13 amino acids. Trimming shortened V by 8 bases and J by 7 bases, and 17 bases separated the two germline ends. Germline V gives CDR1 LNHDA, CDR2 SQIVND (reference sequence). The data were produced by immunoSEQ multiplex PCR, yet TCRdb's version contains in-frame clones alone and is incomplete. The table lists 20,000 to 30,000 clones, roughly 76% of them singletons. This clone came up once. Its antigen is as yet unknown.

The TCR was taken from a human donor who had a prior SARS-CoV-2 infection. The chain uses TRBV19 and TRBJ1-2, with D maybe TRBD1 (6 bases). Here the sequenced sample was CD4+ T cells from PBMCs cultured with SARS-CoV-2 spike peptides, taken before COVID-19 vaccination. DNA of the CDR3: TGTGCCAGTGTCTTAAGAGGGGGTCGTGGCTACACCTTC. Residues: CASVLRGGRGYTF.